A single sample gave rise to the 15 T cell receptor beta chains below, sequenced in a study of radiotherapy plus CTLA-4 blockade in lung cancer (dated by TCRdb to 2017 to 2018). The library relied on the immunoSEQ multiplex PCR assay. TCRdb carries this immuneACCESS record with in-frame sequences only. Its versions omit some clonotypes, under half of them owing to an unresolved V gene in the studies checked, with the rest unexplained. The sample profile shows about 80,000 clones; about four fifths of them were found once. The biggest ten clones account for around 0.72% of the sample. The specimen comprised peripheral blood, sampled from a patient treated with radiotherapy plus ipilimumab. The receptors come from a human donor with non-small cell lung cancer who had stable disease on radiotherapy plus ipilimumab.

This clone was picked up one time. CDR3 protein: CASSFLGKAFF. The CDR3 nucleotides are TGTGCCAGCAGTTTCCTAGGGAAAGCTTTCTTT. The V gene is TRBV27, the J gene TRBJ1-1, with D hard to call. Germline lookup yields CDR1 MNHEY and CDR2 SMNVEV (reference sequence). The CDR3 covers 11 residues. V was pared by 3 bases and J by 9 bases, with 8 bases between.

The chain links TRBV9 to TRBJ1-4; D is perhaps TRBD1 (6 bases). The CDR3 contains 15 residues. The V gene lost 4 bases and the J gene lost 7 bases, with 17 bases spanning the gap. Germline CDR1 is SGDLS and CDR2 is YYNGEE. This CDR3 reads CASSPRAGASEKLFF. CDR3 nucleotides: TGTGCCAGCAGCCCTAGGGCGGGGGCGAGTGAAAAACTGTTTTTT.

The chain recombines TRBV6-5 with TRBJ1-4; TRBD1 matches 11 bases. The germline V gene has CDR1 MNHEY and CDR2 SVGAGI. Trimming removed 2 bases from V and 8 bases from J; junction bases left unmatched: 7. The CDR3 sequence is 16 residues long. CDR3: CASSYGGQGAGEKLFF. The CDR3 bases are TGTGCCAGCAGTTACGGAGGACAGGGGGCAGGGGAAAAACTGTTTTTT.

CDR3: CASSRRDQPQHF. The CDR3 nucleotides read TGTGCCAGCAGTCGTAGGGATCAGCCCCAGCATTTT. This rearrangement joins TRBV6-5 to TRBJ1-5; D gene ambiguous. CDR1 is MNHEY and CDR2 is SVGAGI in the germline V gene. There are 12 residues in the CDR3. V was clipped by 5 bases and J by 5 bases, with 7 bases between them.

The rearrangement links TRBV11-3 to TRBJ2-1; possibly TRBD2 for D (5 bases). The CDR3 is 12 residues long. The V gene's germline CDR1 is SGHNT and CDR2 YENEEA. V lost 1 base and J 12 bases, leaving 10 bases between the germline ends. CDR3 loop: CASSLGRGGQFF. The CDR3 DNA is TGTGCCAGCAGCTTAGGCCGGGGTGGGCAGTTCTTC.

V gene TRBV29-1 combines with J gene TRBJ2-3; 10 nucleotides align to TRBD2. Germline CDR1 is SQVTM and CDR2 is ANQGSEA. This CDR3 is built from 16 residues. The V segment lost 4 bases and the J segment 2 bases; nucleotides outside the gene matches: 9. The CDR3 reads CSVGGLAGAYTDTQYF. The CDR3 coding sequence is TGCAGCGTTGGGGGGCTAGCGGGGGCCTACACAGATACGCAGTATTTT.

This clone has a handful of counts. This chain connects TRBV9 to TRBJ2-1, with 7 nucleotides matching TRBD1. Germline-derived CDR1 and CDR2 are SGDLS and YYNGEE. The ends lost 4 bases at V and 11 bases at J; junction bases unmatched: 6. There are 12 residues in the CDR3. The CDR3 here is CASSTDRAQQFF. The CDR3 coding sequence is TGTGCCAGCAGCACTGACAGGGCCCAGCAGTTCTTC.

This chain joins TRBV28 and TRBJ2-7, with a weak D call TRBD2 (5 bases). The CDR3 length is 15 residues. V was shortened by 11 bases and J by 0 bases, with 20 bases between the two germline ends. Germline-derived CDR1 and CDR2 are MDHEN and SYDVKM. As DNA, the CDR3 is TGTGCCTCCTGTCCGGCGGGCACTGTCTCCTACGAGCAGTACTTC. It yields the protein CASCPAGTVSYEQYF.

The V and J genes are TRBV5-6 and TRBJ2-7; 11 positions agree with TRBD1. There are 15 residues in the CDR3. The junction had 5 bases not matched to a gene; V was cut back by 4 bases and J by 2 bases. Per germline, CDR1 SGHDT and CDR2 YYEEEE. Written as DNA, the CDR3 is TGTGCCAGCAGCCCTGGGACAGGGGGTCCCTACGAGCAGTACTTC. Translation gives CASSPGTGGPYEQYF.

This chain connects TRBV18 to TRBJ2-7; tentatively, D is TRBD1 or TRBD2 (5 bases each). The CDR3 has 16 amino acids. Trimming cost V 1 base and J 1 base, with 14 bases left between them. Germline CDR1 KGHSH, CDR2 LQKENI. CDR3: CASSPQGRGASYEQYF. The CDR3 bases are TGTGCCAGCTCACCACAGGGAAGGGGAGCTTCCTACGAGCAGTACTTC.

V usage is TRBV28 and J usage is TRBJ2-3, with 11 bases aligning to TRBD1. Germline CDR1 is MDHEN and CDR2 is SYDVKM. The length of the CDR3 is 16 residues. J was trimmed by 3 bases and V by 3 bases; bases with no gene match: 5. CDR3: CASSFEGTGGTDTQYF. CDR3 DNA sequence: TGTGCCAGCAGTTTTGAGGGGACAGGGGGGACAGATACGCAGTATTTT.

This chain's CDR3 is CASSPQIAGGKDTQYF. In DNA, the CDR3 is TGTGCCAGCAGTCCACAAATAGCGGGAGGGAAAGATACGCAGTATTTT. The chain is built from TRBV28 and TRBJ2-3; 11 bases line up with TRBD2. The CDR3 length is 16 residues. Per the germline V gene, CDR1 is MDHEN and CDR2 is SYDVKM. The V and J ends lost 5 bases and 5 bases, in that order; junction bases with no gene match: 9.

This chain connects TRBV28 to TRBJ1-1; D is unresolved. Per the germline V gene, CDR1 is MDHEN and CDR2 is SYDVKM. This CDR3 is built from 13 residues. The V gene lost 7 bases and the J gene lost 4 bases, with 13 bases spanning the gap. The chain's CDR3 is CASMRELVTEAFF. In nucleotides, the CDR3 is TGTGCCAGCATGCGGGAATTGGTCACTGAAGCTTTCTTT.

The chain has TRBV11-3 and TRBJ1-1; D not certain. This CDR3 region has 13 residues. V shed 10 bases and J shed 6 bases, with 18 bases lying between them. Looked up from germline, CDR1 is SGHNT and CDR2 is YENEEA. The CDR3 loop is CATPQSTFSEAFF. As DNA, the CDR3 is TGTGCCACCCCCCAGAGTACGTTTTCTGAAGCTTTCTTT.

The V gene is TRBV19, the J gene TRBJ2-7; perhaps TRBD2 as D (5 bases). This CDR3 has 14 amino acids. V lost 3 bases, J lost 0 bases, and 9 bases lay in between. Germline assignment: CDR1 LNHDA and CDR2 SQIVND (reference sequence). The DNA of the CDR3 is TGTGCCAGTAGTATGGGAAGCGGCTCCTACGAGCAGTACTTC. This codes for CASSMGSGSYEQYF.